The rows below give T cell receptor beta chains drawn from one sample of a study of vaccination and CD4 T cells after COVID-19. Antigen specificity for these receptors is unknown. TCRdb ran MiXCR on the PCR reads and lists one entry per CDR3 protein. The sample lists around 6,900 distinct CDR3 sequences, around 35% occurring once. The specimen was CD4+ T cells from blood, cultured in vitro. These receptors originate from a human donor in good health. The CDR3 runs from the conserved cysteine through the conserved F or W. A D gene is named only where the DNA matches it firmly. A clone size is listed for some rows: how often the clone was seen (once, few, many), or a class if it is expanded.

v_gene	abundance	d_gene	j_gene	CDR3aa	CDR3nt
TRBV6-5	.	TRBD1	TRBJ1-6	CASSFLAGGNSPLHF	TGTGCCAGCAGTTTCCTCGCAGGGGGGAATTCACCCCTCCACTTT
TRBV7-9	.	.	TRBJ1-4	CASSLEAGGREKLFF	TGTGCCAGCAGCTTAGAGGCGGGGGGACGGGAAAAACTGTTTTTT
TRBV7-8	few	TRBD2	TRBJ2-3	CASSPSGGIADTQYF	TGTGCCAGCAGCCCTTCGGGGGGGATAGCAGATACGCAGTATTTT
TRBV7-2	few	TRBD1	TRBJ1-1	CASRWTGDTEAFF	TGTGCCAGCAGGTGGACAGGGGACACTGAAGCTTTCTTT
TRBV9	.	.	TRBJ1-5	CASSVGGEGPQHF	TGTGCCAGCAGCGTAGGGGGAGAAGGTCCCCAGCATTTT
TRBV6-5	few	.	TRBJ1-2	CASSYSSQMGYTF	TGTGCCAGCAGTTACTCGAGCCAGATGGGCTACACCTTC
TRBV6-5	.	TRBD2	TRBJ2-1	CASSWEGPSGYNEQFF	TGTGCCAGCAGTTGGGAGGGTCCTAGCGGCTACAATGAGCAGTTCTTC
TRBV12-3/TRBV12-4	.	.	TRBJ2-3	CASSLGVDPADTQYF	TGTGCCAGCAGCCTAGGAGTGGATCCCGCAGATACGCAGTATTTT
TRBV15	.	.	TRBJ1-4	CATSRLTTVGASTNEKLFF	TGTGCCACCAGCAGATTAACCACAGTGGGGGCGTCAACTAATGAAAAACTGTTTTTT
TRBV21-1	few	.	TRBJ2-3	CASLCAGGTKSYTQYF	TGTGCCAGCCTTTGCGCAGGAGGGACCAAATCATATACGCAGTATTTT
TRBV19	.	TRBD2	TRBJ2-3	CASSKGTSGATDTQYF	TGTGCCAGTAGTAAAGGGACTAGCGGGGCCACGGATACGCAGTATTTT
TRBV20-1	.	.	TRBJ1-1	CSARRGDTEAFF	TGCAGTGCTAGAAGAGGGGACACTGAAGCTTTCTTT
TRBV19	few	.	TRBJ1-1	CASTPSDRSYTEAFF	TGTGCCAGTACTCCTTCTGACAGGTCCTACACTGAAGCTTTCTTT
TRBV20-1	.	.	TRBJ1-1	CSAPQGGWSEAFF	TGCAGTGCTCCTCAAGGGGGTTGGAGTGAAGCTTTCTTT
TRBV6-4	.	.	TRBJ2-1	CASSDEGGDLSEQFF	TGTGCCAGCAGTGACGAGGGGGGCGACCTGAGTGAGCAGTTCTTC
TRBV7-6	few	.	TRBJ2-5	CASSLNGRRETQYF	TGTGCCAGCAGCTTAAACGGGAGAAGGGAGACCCAGTACTTC
TRBV6-2/TRBV6-3	.	.	TRBJ1-1	CASSRRGTEAFF	TGTGCCAGCAGCCGACGGGGCACTGAAGCTTTCTTT
TRBV7-6	few	TRBD2	TRBJ2-2	CASSLAGGQTGELFF	TGTGCTAGCAGCTTAGCGGGAGGTCAGACCGGGGAGCTGTTTTTT
TRBV4-2	once	TRBD2	TRBJ2-7	CASTAVTGLAGVYEQYF	TGTGCCAGCACCGCCGTAACCGGACTAGCGGGAGTATACGAGCAGTACTTC
TRBV20-1	few	TRBD2	TRBJ2-4	CSAPTPTSGGNIQYF	TGCAGTGCTCCGACTCCGACTAGCGGGGGTAACATTCAGTACTTC
TRBV6-1	.	TRBD1	TRBJ2-7	CASSYRRTGAYEQYF	TGTGCCAGCAGCTATCGACGGACAGGGGCCTACGAGCAGTACTTC
TRBV19	few	.	TRBJ2-2	CASNPNPLNTGELFF	TGTGCCAGTAATCCCAACCCCCTCAACACCGGGGAGCTGTTTTTT
TRBV7-7	.	.	TRBJ1-3	CASSPTLGGNTIYF	TGTGCTAGCAGCCCGACTTTAGGTGGAAACACCATATATTTT
TRBV30	.	TRBD2	TRBJ2-5	CAWSVQRGLQETQYF	TGTGCCTGGAGTGTACAGCGGGGGCTTCAAGAGACCCAGTACTTC
TRBV6-5	.	TRBD2	TRBJ2-7	CASSYGAGEESYEQYF	TGTGCCAGCAGTTACGGGGCGGGAGAGGAATCCTACGAGCAGTACTTC
TRBV7-9	.	.	TRBJ2-6	CASSLTETAGGANVLTF	TGTGCCAGCAGCTTAACGGAGACCGCGGGTGGGGCCAACGTCCTGACTTTC
TRBV19	.	.	TRBJ2-1	CASSIDSEQFF	TGTGCCAGTAGTATAGACTCTGAGCAGTTCTTC
TRBV7-9	.	.	TRBJ1-5	CASSLGSWQPQHF	TGTGCCAGCAGCTTAGGGAGCTGGCAGCCCCAGCATTTT
TRBV20-1	few	TRBD2	TRBJ2-7	CSASPLAGGDGEQYF	TGCAGTGCTAGCCCATTAGCGGGAGGGGATGGCGAGCAGTACTTC
TRBV28	.	.	TRBJ1-2	CASSLPLRAGYTF	TGTGCCAGCAGTTTACCCCTGCGCGCTGGCTACACCTTC
TRBV9	.	TRBD2	TRBJ2-7	CASSVGLAGMYEQYF	TGTGCCAGCAGCGTAGGGCTAGCGGGAATGTACGAGCAGTACTTC
TRBV4-3	few	.	TRBJ2-7	CASSQDAQNYEQYF	TGCGCCAGCAGCCAAGATGCCCAAAACTACGAGCAGTACTTC
TRBV7-7	.	.	TRBJ1-1	CASSHRENTEAFF	TGTGCTAGCAGCCACAGGGAGAACACTGAAGCTTTCTTT
TRBV5-4	few	.	TRBJ2-7	CASSLAKGVDEQYF	TGTGCCAGCAGCTTGGCCAAAGGGGTCGACGAGCAGTACTTC
TRBV6-1	few	.	TRBJ2-7	CASSNRHQSSYEQYF	TGTGCCAGCAGTAACAGGCATCAGAGCTCCTACGAGCAGTACTTC
TRBV20-1	.	TRBD1	TRBJ2-7	CSARARTGKWYEQYF	TGCAGTGCTAGAGCGAGGACAGGGAAATGGTACGAGCAGTACTTC
TRBV7-9	.	.	TRBJ2-2	CASSLWQGPGELFF	TGTGCCAGCAGCTTATGGCAGGGACCCGGGGAGCTGTTTTTT
TRBV4-1	.	TRBD1	TRBJ1-6	CASSQATGVGSPLHF	TGCGCCAGCAGCCAGGCCACAGGGGTGGGTTCACCCCTCCACTTT
TRBV18	.	.	TRBJ2-5	CASSPGGGTETQYF	TGTGCCAGCTCACCGGGAGGGGGGACGGAGACCCAGTACTTC
TRBV5-4	.	TRBD1	TRBJ2-7	CASSSGTGGAYEQYF	TGTGCCAGCAGCTCTGGGACAGGGGGAGCCTACGAGCAGTACTTC
TRBV11-2	few	.	TRBJ2-1	CASSHASSYNEQFF	TGTGCCAGCAGTCATGCCTCTAGTTACAATGAGCAGTTCTTC
TRBV12-3/TRBV12-4	.	.	TRBJ2-1	CASSNRGEQFF	TGTGCCAGCAGTAACCGAGGCGAGCAGTTCTTC
TRBV19	.	TRBD2	TRBJ2-3	CASSKQGGRDTQYF	TGTGCCAGTAGTAAGCAGGGAGGGAGGGATACGCAGTATTTT
TRBV27	.	.	TRBJ2-7	CASRGGTGYEQYF	TGTGCCAGCAGGGGGGGGACAGGCTACGAGCAGTACTTC
TRBV6-5	.	.	TRBJ2-7	CASSSHQSSYEQYF	TGTGCCAGCAGTTCCCATCAGTCGTCCTACGAGCAGTACTTC
TRBV6-5	few	.	TRBJ1-6	CASSYSNRARNSPLHF	TGTGCCAGCAGTTACTCGAACCGGGCCAGAAATTCACCCCTCCACTTT
TRBV28	few	TRBD1	TRBJ1-5	CASSLLTTTGGNQPQHF	TGTGCCAGCAGTTTGTTAACTACAACAGGGGGAAATCAGCCCCAGCATTTT
TRBV27	.	.	TRBJ2-6	CASSFSGANVLTF	TGTGCCAGCAGCTTCTCTGGGGCCAACGTCCTGACTTTC
TRBV18	.	TRBD2	TRBJ2-5	CASSPLDAGGETQYF	TGTGCCAGCTCACCTCTGGACGCGGGGGGGGAGACCCAGTACTTC
TRBV7-2	.	TRBD2	TRBJ2-2	CASSPGLAGGFPGELFF	TGTGCCAGCAGCCCGGGACTAGCGGGAGGGTTCCCCGGGGAGCTGTTTTTT
TRBV7-8	.	.	TRBJ2-5	CASSRDPSTQYF	TGTGCCAGCAGCCGGGACCCCTCAACCCAGTACTTC
TRBV28	.	.	TRBJ2-7	CASSLLAATALQYF	TGTGCCAGCAGTTTATTAGCTGCGACGGCGCTACAGTACTTC
TRBV28	.	.	TRBJ2-4	CASSLYRQAQNF	TGTGCCAGCAGTTTATATCGGCAGGCCCAGAACTTC
TRBV6-1	few	.	TRBJ2-3	CASSTTDPTDTQYF	TGTGCCAGCAGTACGACAGATCCCACAGATACGCAGTATTTT
TRBV19	few	.	TRBJ1-1	CASSIVAQNTEAFF	TGTGCCAGTAGTATTGTTGCCCAGAACACTGAAGCTTTCTTT
TRBV20-1	few	.	TRBJ2-5	CSARDGLSPQETQYF	TGCAGTGCTAGAGATGGGCTTTCACCACAAGAGACCCAGTACTTC
TRBV20-1	medium-sized	.	TRBJ1-2	CSARPGASYGYTF	TGCAGTGCCCGTCCGGGGGCCTCCTATGGCTACACCTTC
TRBV20-1	.	.	TRBJ1-1	CSARQGRIGTEAFF	TGCAGTGCTAGACAGGGTCGCATCGGGACTGAAGCTTTCTTT
TRBV7-8	once	.	TRBJ2-3	CASSLYFGSDTQYF	TGTGCCAGCAGCTTATATTTTGGGTCAGATACGCAGTATTTT
TRBV7-9	.	TRBD1	TRBJ2-1	CASRETGASYNEQFF	TGTGCCAGCAGGGAGACAGGGGCCTCCTACAATGAGCAGTTCTTC